The table lists the clone carrying this T cell receptor beta chain with a count of one. This sample was included in a study of T cell changes during pregnancy in multiple sclerosis. Only in-frame clones appear in the TCRdb table, and some are missing; sequencing was by immunoSEQ multiplex PCR. The table lists around 50,000 clones, roughly 90% of them singletons. Germline-derived CDR1 and CDR2 are SGHVS and FQNEAQ. With 2 bases clipped from V and 4 bases from J, the junction kept 18 bases outside the gene matches. This CDR3 comprises 20 residues. This clonotype originated in a female donor with multiple sclerosis, enrolled in a pregnancy study. This material consisted of CD4+ T cells from peripheral blood mononuclear cells, taken after pregnancy. V and J are TRBV7-8 and TRBJ1-2; 11 positions agree with TRBD1. CDR3 residues: CASSLLATSIGQGASYGYTF. The CDR3 DNA reads TGTGCCAGCAGCTTACTCGCCACATCCATTGGACAGGGGGCGAGCTATGGCTACACCTTC.